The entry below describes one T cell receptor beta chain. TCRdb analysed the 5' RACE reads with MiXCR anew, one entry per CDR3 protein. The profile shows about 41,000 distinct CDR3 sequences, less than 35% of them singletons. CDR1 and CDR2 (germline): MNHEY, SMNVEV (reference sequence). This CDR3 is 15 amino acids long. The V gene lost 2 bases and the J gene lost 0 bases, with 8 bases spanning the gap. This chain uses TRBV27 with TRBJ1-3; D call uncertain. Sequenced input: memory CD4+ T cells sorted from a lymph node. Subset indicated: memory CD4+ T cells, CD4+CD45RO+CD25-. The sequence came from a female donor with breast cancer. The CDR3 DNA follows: TGTGCCAGCAGTTTAACGAAGGGCTCTGGAAACACCATATATTTT. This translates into CASSLTKGSGNTIYF.